This T cell receptor (beta chain) was retrieved from a study of response to subunit inactivated influenza vaccine. Whole-study results and caveats: It was the authors' suggestion that each seasonal influenza vaccination recruits few new T cells.

TCRdb recomputed calls from the RT-PCR reads with MiXCR, one row per CDR3 protein. Here the sample spans almost 600,000 distinct CDR3 sequences, 14% being singletons. A note on this clonotype: Its antigen is undetermined.

The receptor's source is a man aged 50 to 60 who received an inactivated influenza vaccine. This material consisted of PBMCs from blood, taken 12 days after vaccination.

CDR3 sequence: CASSLWHTYEQYF. As DNA, the CDR3 is TGTGCCAGCAGTTTGTGGCACACCTACGAGCAGTACTTC. The J gene is TRBJ2-7, the V gene TRBV28; D call uncertain. The CDR3 runs to 13 residues. V lost 3 bases and J lost 2, with 8 bases in between. CDR1 is MDHEN, CDR2 SYDVKM, per germline.